This TCR beta chain was captured by sequencing in a study of cytomegalovirus exposure and HLA in healthy donors. Trimming took off 4 bases at V and 1 base at J, with 7 bases between the two ends. CDR3 length equals 13 residues. CDR1 is MNHEY, CDR2 SVGAGI, per germline. Study outcomes and limitations: HLA alleles showed associations with approximately 15,000 TCR beta sequences in a later analysis, at a 0.05 false discovery rate. Most TCR sequences were seen very rarely across donors, but some public TCRs occurred in many. Later on, a genetic analysis was performed. It linked a missense variant in DCLRE1C with V- and J-gene trimming of TCR beta. The study dropped some indistinguishable V segments, TRBV6-2 and TRBV6-3 among them.

Both 60 Vbeta primers and 13 Jbeta primers went into the PCR. The assay was immunoSEQ multiplex PCR, and TCRdb's table has in-frame clones only and misses some. The sample has around 130,000 clones; around 85% are singletons. This clone has only one observation. The antigen is unknown. The chain couples TRBV6-5 to TRBJ1-1, with D possibly matching TRBD1 (6 bases). The TCR sequence derives from a man in his thirties or forties in good health and CMV-seronegative. Sequenced sample: PBMCs. CDR3 protein: CASSSTGNTEAFF. The CDR3 coding sequence is TGTGCCAGCAGTTCGACAGGGAACACTGAAGCTTTCTTT.